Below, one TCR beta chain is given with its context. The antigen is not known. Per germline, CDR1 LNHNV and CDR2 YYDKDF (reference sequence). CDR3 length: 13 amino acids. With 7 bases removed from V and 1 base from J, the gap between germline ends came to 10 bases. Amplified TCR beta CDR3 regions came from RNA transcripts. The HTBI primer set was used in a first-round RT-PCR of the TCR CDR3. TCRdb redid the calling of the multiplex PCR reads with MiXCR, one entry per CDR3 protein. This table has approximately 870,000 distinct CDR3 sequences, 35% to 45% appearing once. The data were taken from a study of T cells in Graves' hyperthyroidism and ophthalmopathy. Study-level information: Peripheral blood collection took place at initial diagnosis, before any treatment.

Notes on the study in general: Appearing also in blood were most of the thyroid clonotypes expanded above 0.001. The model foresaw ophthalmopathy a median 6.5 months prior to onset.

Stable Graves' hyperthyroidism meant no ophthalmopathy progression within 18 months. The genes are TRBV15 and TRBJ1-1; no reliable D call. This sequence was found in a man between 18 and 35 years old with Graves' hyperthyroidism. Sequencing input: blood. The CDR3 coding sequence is TGTGCCACCACCCGAAGACAGAACACTGAAGCTTTCTTT. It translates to CATTRRQNTEAFF. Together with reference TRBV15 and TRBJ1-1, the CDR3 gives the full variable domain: DAMVIQNPRYQVTQFGKPVTLSCSQTLNHNVMYWYQQKSSQAPKLLFHYYDKDFNNEADTPDNFQSRRPNTSFCFLDIRSPGLGDTAMYLCATTRRQNTEAFFGQGTRLTVV.